This T cell receptor beta chain was identified in a study of T cell responses to AZD1222 COVID-19 vaccine. Points on this clone: Its antigen remains unknown.

Repertoires were generated with immunoSEQ multiplex PCR, while TCRdb's copy carries only in-frame clones and drops some. This sample has 95,000 or so clones, with 88% found just once. Germline V lookup: CDR1 SGHNT, CDR2 YENEEA. The CDR3 covers 16 residues. V lost 0 bases to trimming and J lost 0 bases; unmatched junction nucleotides: 5. Notes on the study in general: There were vaccine-associated CD4 TCRs across spike, dominant at 160-218 and 743-854.

This sequence joins TRBV11-3 and TRBJ2-7, with 7 bases matching TRBD1. The sample here was peripheral blood, taken on day 0 of AZD1222 vaccination. The clonotype comes from an adult in good health. The CDR3 DNA is TGTGCCAGCAGCTTAGAGAAAGGGGGCGGCTCCTACGAGCAGTACTTC. It specifies CASSLEKGGGSYEQYF.